The sequence of this T cell receptor (beta chain) was determined in a study of T cells after yellow fever vaccination. Production of TCR cDNA was by 5'RACE template switching, which also added a universal primer site and UMIs. TCRdb called the 5' RACE reads again in MiXCR, with one record for every CDR3 protein. The sample lists hundreds of thousands of distinct CDR3 sequences, 15% to 20% occurring once. Trimming took 5 bases from V and 4 from J, leaving 10 bases between them. The CDR3 runs 13 residues. Germline lookup yields CDR1 SGHKS and CDR2 YYEKEE (reference sequence). This clonotype was seen a handful of times.

V and J are TRBV5-5 and TRBJ2-1, with a tentative D call TRBD2 (5 bases). This clonotype originated in a man aged 18-30 years who received the YFV17D yellow fever vaccine. Sample: PBMCs, taken before the yellow fever booster vaccination. In nucleotides, the CDR3 is TGTGCCAGCAGAGAGGGCGAGTACAATGAGCAGTTCTTC. Its protein product is CASREGEYNEQFF.